These T cell receptor beta chains were read from a single sample in a study of blood T cell repertoires in COVID-19. Repertoires were generated with immunoSEQ multiplex PCR, while TCRdb's copy carries only in-frame clones and drops some. The sample has 280,000 or so clones, more than 75% seen once. Sequenced input: peripheral blood. These receptors were collected from a woman aged 30 to 39 who had recovered from COVID-19. Both conserved end residues are part of each CDR3. Each record gives: clone size, J gene, V gene, D gene, CDR3 DNA, CDR3 protein. The D gene is left open where the match is weak. The size field is filled for only some rows; it gives once, few, many or a size class.

clone_size: .; j_call: TRBJ2-7; v_call: TRBV11-2; d_call: TRBD1; cdr3_nt: TGTGCCAGCAGCTTAATCAATCGGGCTAAGGGACAGGGATACGAGCAGTACTTC; cdr3_aa: CASSLINRAKGQGYEQYF
clone_size: .; j_call: TRBJ2-6; v_call: TRBV27; d_call: TRBD1; cdr3_nt: TGTGCCAGCAGTTTTGACAGGGGAGAAAAAAACTTTGGGGCCAACGTCCTGACTTTC; cdr3_aa: CASSFDRGEKNFGANVLTF
clone_size: .; j_call: TRBJ2-7; v_call: TRBV11-2; d_call: TRBD2; cdr3_nt: TGTGCCAGCTCCCTGGCGGGAGCCTCCCCTAACTCCTACGAGCAGTACTTC; cdr3_aa: CASSLAGASPNSYEQYF
clone_size: .; j_call: TRBJ2-1; v_call: TRBV7-2; d_call: TRBD1; cdr3_nt: TGTGCCAGCAGCCCATGGTCGACAGGGAGCTCCTACAATGAGCAGTTCTTC; cdr3_aa: CASSPWSTGSSYNEQFF
clone_size: .; j_call: TRBJ2-3; v_call: TRBV4-1; d_call: .; cdr3_nt: TGCGCCAGCAGCCAAGGACTCCCGGATACGCAGTATTTT; cdr3_aa: CASSQGLPDTQYF
clone_size: .; j_call: TRBJ1-2; v_call: TRBV7-9; d_call: TRBD1; cdr3_nt: TGTGCCAGCAGCTTAGGGGGACAGCTTTATGGCTACACCTTC; cdr3_aa: CASSLGGQLYGYTF
clone_size: .; j_call: TRBJ1-2; v_call: TRBV6-5; d_call: .; cdr3_nt: TGTGCCAGCACGGCAGGATCCACGTATTTTGGCTACACCTTC; cdr3_aa: CASTAGSTYFGYTF
clone_size: .; j_call: TRBJ2-2; v_call: TRBV5-8; d_call: .; cdr3_nt: TGTGCCAGCAGCTTGAAACCCGGGACACCCATACCGAACACCGGGGAGCTGTTTTTT; cdr3_aa: CASSLKPGTPIPNTGELFF
clone_size: .; j_call: TRBJ2-3; v_call: TRBV19; d_call: .; cdr3_nt: TGTGCCAGTAGTATTCGACAGGGCACAGATACGCAGTATTTT; cdr3_aa: CASSIRQGTDTQYF
clone_size: .; j_call: TRBJ1-2; v_call: TRBV5-1; d_call: .; cdr3_nt: TGCGCCAGCAGCTTGTTCGGAGGGAATAACTATGGCTACACCTTC; cdr3_aa: CASSLFGGNNYGYTF
clone_size: few; j_call: TRBJ1-2; v_call: TRBV3-1/TRBV3-2; d_call: TRBD1; cdr3_nt: TGTGCCAGCAGCCACCGGGACAGGGTTGATGGCTACACCTTC; cdr3_aa: CASSHRDRVDGYTF
clone_size: once; j_call: TRBJ1-1; v_call: TRBV20-1; d_call: .; cdr3_nt: TGCAGTGCTAGAGATGGCAACCTCTTT; cdr3_aa: CSARDGNLF
clone_size: .; j_call: TRBJ1-2; v_call: TRBV30; d_call: .; cdr3_nt: TGTGCCTGGGGGGCGGGGGACTATGGCTACACCTTC; cdr3_aa: CAWGAGDYGYTF
clone_size: few; j_call: TRBJ1-5; v_call: TRBV2; d_call: .; cdr3_nt: TGTGCCAGCAGTGAGGGGGGGAATCAGCCCCAGCATTTT; cdr3_aa: CASSEGGNQPQHF
clone_size: .; j_call: TRBJ2-7; v_call: TRBV20-1; d_call: .; cdr3_nt: TGCAGTGCTCAACACACCGACGAGCAGTACTTC; cdr3_aa: CSAQHTDEQYF
clone_size: few; j_call: TRBJ1-2; v_call: TRBV5-4; d_call: .; cdr3_nt: TGTGCCAGCAGCTTGGAACAGAACTATGGCTACACCTTC; cdr3_aa: CASSLEQNYGYTF
clone_size: .; j_call: TRBJ1-2; v_call: TRBV29-1; d_call: .; cdr3_nt: TGCAGCGTTGTAGGGGAAGACTATGGCTACACCTTC; cdr3_aa: CSVVGEDYGYTF